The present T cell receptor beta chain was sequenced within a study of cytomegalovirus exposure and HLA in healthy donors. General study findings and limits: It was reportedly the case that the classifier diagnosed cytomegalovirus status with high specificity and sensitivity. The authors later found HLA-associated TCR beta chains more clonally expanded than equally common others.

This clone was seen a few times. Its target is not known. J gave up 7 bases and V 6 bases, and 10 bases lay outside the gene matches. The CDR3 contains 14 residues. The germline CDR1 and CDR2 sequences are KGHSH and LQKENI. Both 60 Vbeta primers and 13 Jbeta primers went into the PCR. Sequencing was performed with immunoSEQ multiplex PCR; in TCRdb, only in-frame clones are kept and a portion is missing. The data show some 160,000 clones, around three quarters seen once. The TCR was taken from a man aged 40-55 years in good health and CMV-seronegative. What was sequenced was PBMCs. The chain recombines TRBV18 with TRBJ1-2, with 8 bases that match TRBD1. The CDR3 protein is CASSPGQGSAGYTF. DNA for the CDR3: TGTGCCAGCTCGCCCGGACAGGGTAGCGCTGGCTACACCTTC.